This T cell receptor beta chain was observed in a study of blood T cell repertoires in COVID-19. Background on the study: Samples taken during acute and convalescent COVID-19 were collected in the United States, Italy and Spain.

Germline CDR1 and CDR2: SGHVS and FQNEAQ. CDR3 length: 15 amino acids. V lost 1 base and J lost 6, with 14 bases in between. Assay: immunoSEQ multiplex PCR; the TCRdb copy retains only in-frame clones and omits some. The sample has fewer than 150,000 clones, 75% to 90% seen once. The origin of this receptor is a woman between 50 and 59 years old who had recovered from COVID-19. The chain couples TRBV7-8 to TRBJ2-3; D is possibly TRBD1 (5 bases). Specimen: peripheral blood. CDR3 sequence reads: CASSLGTTGVDTQYF. CDR3 nucleotides: TGTGCCAGCAGCTTAGGGACAACCGGTGTGGATACGCAGTATTTT.